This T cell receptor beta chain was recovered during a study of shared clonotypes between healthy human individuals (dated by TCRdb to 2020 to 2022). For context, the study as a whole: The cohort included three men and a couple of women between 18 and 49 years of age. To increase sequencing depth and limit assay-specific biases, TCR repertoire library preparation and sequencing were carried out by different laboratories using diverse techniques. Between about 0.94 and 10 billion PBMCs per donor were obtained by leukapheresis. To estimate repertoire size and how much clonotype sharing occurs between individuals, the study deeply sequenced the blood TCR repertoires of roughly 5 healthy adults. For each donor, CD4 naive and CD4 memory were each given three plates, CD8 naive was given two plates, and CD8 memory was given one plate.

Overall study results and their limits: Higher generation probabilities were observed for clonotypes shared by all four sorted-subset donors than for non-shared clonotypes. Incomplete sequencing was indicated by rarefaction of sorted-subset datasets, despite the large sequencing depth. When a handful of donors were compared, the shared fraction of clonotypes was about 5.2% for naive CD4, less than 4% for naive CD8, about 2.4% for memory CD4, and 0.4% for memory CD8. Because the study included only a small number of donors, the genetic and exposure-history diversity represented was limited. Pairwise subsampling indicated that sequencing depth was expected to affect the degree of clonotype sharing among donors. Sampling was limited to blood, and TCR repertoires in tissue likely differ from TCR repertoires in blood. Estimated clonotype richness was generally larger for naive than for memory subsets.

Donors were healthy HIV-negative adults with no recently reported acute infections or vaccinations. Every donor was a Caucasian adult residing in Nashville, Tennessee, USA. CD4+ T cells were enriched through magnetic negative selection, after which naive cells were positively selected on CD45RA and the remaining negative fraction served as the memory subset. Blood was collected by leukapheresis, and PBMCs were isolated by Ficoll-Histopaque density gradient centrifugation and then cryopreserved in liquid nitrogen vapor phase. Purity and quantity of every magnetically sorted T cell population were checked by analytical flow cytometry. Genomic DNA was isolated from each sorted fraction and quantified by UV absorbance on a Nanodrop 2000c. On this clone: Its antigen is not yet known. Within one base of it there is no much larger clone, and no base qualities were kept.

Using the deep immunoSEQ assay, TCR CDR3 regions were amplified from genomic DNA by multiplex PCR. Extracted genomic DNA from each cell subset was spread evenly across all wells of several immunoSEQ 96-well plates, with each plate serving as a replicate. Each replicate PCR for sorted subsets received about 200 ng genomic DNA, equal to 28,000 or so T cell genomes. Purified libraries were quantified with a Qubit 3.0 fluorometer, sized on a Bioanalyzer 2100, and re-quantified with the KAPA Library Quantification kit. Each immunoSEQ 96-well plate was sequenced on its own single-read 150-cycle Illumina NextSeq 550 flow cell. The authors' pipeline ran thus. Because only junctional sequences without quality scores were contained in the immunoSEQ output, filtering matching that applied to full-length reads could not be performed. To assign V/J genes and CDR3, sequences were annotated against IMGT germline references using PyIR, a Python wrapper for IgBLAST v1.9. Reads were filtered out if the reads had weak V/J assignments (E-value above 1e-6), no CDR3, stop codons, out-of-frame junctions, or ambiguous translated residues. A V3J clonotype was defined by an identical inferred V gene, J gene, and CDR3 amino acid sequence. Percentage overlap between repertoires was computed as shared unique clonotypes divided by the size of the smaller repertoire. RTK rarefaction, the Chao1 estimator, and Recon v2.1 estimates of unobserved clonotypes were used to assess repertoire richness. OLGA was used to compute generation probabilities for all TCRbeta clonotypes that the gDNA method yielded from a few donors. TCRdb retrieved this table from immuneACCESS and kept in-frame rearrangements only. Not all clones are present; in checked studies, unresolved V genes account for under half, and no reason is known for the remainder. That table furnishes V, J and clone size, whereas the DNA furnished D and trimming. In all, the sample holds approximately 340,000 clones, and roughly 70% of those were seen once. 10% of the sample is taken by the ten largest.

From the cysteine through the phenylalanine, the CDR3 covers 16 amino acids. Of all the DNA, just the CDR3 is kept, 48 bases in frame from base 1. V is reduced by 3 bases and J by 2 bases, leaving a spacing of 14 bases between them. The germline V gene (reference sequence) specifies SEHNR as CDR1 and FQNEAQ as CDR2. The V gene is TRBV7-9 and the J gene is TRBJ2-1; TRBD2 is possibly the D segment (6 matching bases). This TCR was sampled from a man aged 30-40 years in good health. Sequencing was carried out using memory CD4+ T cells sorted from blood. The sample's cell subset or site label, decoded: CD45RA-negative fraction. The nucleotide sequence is TGTGCCAGCAGCTTTACCGGGACTCCACCCTACAATGAGCAGTTCTTC. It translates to CASSFTGTPPYNEQFF. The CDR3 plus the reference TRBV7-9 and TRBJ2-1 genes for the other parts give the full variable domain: DTGVSQNPRHKITKRGQNVTFRCDPISEHNRLYWYRQTLGQGPEFLTYFQNEAQLEKSRLLSDRFSAERPKGSFSTLEIQRTEQGDSAMYLCASSFTGTPPYNEQFFGPGTRLTVL.